This T cell receptor beta chain comes out of a study of cytomegalovirus exposure and HLA in healthy donors. Study-wide results and caveats: There were 150 to 200 TCR beta chains listed as cytomegalovirus-associated.

13 Jbeta primers and 60 Vbeta primers were used for the PCR. Assay: immunoSEQ multiplex PCR; the TCRdb copy retains only in-frame clones and omits some. The table records tens of thousands of clones, 79% of them present only once. A remark on this clone: The antigen is unknown.

The CDR3 consists of 14 residues. Per germline, CDR1 SNHLY and CDR2 FYNNEI. The V and J ends lost 6 bases and 3 bases respectively, with 14 bases between them. J is TRBJ2-5 and V is TRBV2; TRBD2 might be the D (6 bases). The receptor comes from a young man in good health and CMV-seronegative. The source material was PBMCs. CDR3 nucleotides: TGTGCCAGCAGCGCCTGGGGACTGAAAGAGACCCAGTACTTC. Protein: CASSAWGLKETQYF.